This T cell receptor (beta chain) was documented in a study of blood T cell repertoires in COVID-19. On the study more broadly: The analysed material was cDNA or gDNA that came from T cells, B-cell-depleted T cells, or PBMCs.

CDR3 length: 14 amino acids. The V gene end was trimmed by 5 bases and the J gene end by 6 bases; junction bases not matched to a gene: 7. The germline gives CDR1 SEHNR, CDR2 FQNEAQ (reference sequence). Clones were sequenced by immunoSEQ multiplex PCR, and TCRdb holds only the in-frame ones, with some missing. Among approximately 150,000 clones listed, 82% were seen once. The TCR comes from a human donor with acute or convalescent COVID-19. The donor label of this sample is uncertain. Sequences were obtained from peripheral blood. V gene TRBV7-9 combines with J gene TRBJ2-3; TRBD2 matches at 8 bases. The CDR3 DNA follows: TGTGCCAGCAGCGCCAGCGGGGGTCGGGATACGCAGTATTTT. Amino acids: CASSASGGRDTQYF.